This TCR beta chain was documented in a study of blood T cell repertoires in COVID-19. The germline V and J ends were trimmed by 5 bases and 8 bases, with 12 bases remaining between them. The CDR3 has 12 amino acids. CDR1 MNHEY and CDR2 SVGAGI come from the germline V gene. Original processing notes: Reference gene primer amplification yielded estimated nucleated cell counts. Assay: immunoSEQ multiplex PCR; the TCRdb copy retains only in-frame clones and omits some. That table gives V, J and clone size, and the DNA gave D and trimming. The sample shows some 130,000 clones, around 89% of them seen only once.

This TCR derives from a man aged 50 to 60 with active or convalescent COVID-19. Input material: peripheral blood. This chain uses TRBV6-5 with TRBJ1-2; maybe TRBD1 (6 bases). The DNA of the CDR3 is TGTGCCAGCAGTACAGGGACGGGCGGCTACACCTTC. It yields the protein CASSTGTGGYTF.